This T cell receptor (beta chain) is from a study of CD8 T cell repertoires and HIV-1 epitope variants. Study-wide results and caveats: The assay identified only TCR beta chains of antigen-proliferating T cells.

Regarding this clone: Its antigen remains unidentified.

Clones were sequenced by immunoSEQ multiplex PCR, and TCRdb holds only the in-frame ones, with some missing. The data contain thousands of clones, roughly two thirds of them singletons. Deletions cut 4 bases from V and 5 bases from J, with 21 bases between. Germline CDR1 and CDR2: SQVTM and ANQGSEA. The CDR3 length is 16 residues. The J gene is TRBJ2-1, the V gene TRBV29-1; D tentatively reads TRBD1 or TRBD2 (7 bases each). Sequences were obtained from cultured CD8+ T cells derived from PBMCs. The origin of this receptor is a male donor with HIV. The chain's CDR3 is CSVGERQGGGNNEQFF. Written as DNA, the CDR3 is TGCAGCGTTGGGGAGAGACAGGGAGGGGGAAACAATGAGCAGTTCTTC.